These 16 T cell receptor beta chains originate from one sample sequenced in a study of T cells after posttransplantation cyclophosphamide. Libraries were prepared by immunoSEQ multiplex PCR; TCRdb keeps only in-frame clonotypes and omits some of them. The repertoire holds 50,000 to 55,000 clones, roughly 84% seen once, with about 2.6% in the top ten. Material for sequencing was PBMCs. The receptors originated from a man aged 30 to 45 with a blood cancer, CMV-positive, and with a related stem cell donor.

This sequence joins TRBV29-1 and TRBJ2-7, with TRBD1 matching 9 bases. The length of the CDR3 is 14 residues. The V gene's germline CDR1 is SQVTM and CDR2 ANQGSEA. Losses at the gene ends were 6 bases for V and 7 bases for J; bases not matched to a gene: 13. CDR3 coding DNA: TGCAGCGTCGCCAAGGGGACAGGGAGGGGGGAGCAGTACTTC. This gives the protein CSVAKGTGRGEQYF.

This clone appeared once. The chain has TRBV11-2 and TRBJ1-4; D perhaps matches TRBD1 (5 bases). Trimming left V 4 bases short and J 6 bases short, with 12 bases between. Per the germline V gene, CDR1 is SGHAT and CDR2 is FQNNGV. This CDR3 contains 14 residues. The CDR3 reads CASSSPPGDEKLFF. CDR3 DNA: TGTGCCAGCAGCTCCCCCCCGGGGGATGAAAAACTGTTTTTT.

CDR3 nucleotides: TGTGCCAGCAGCTTAACGGTGGGACTAGCGGGAGCGAATGAGCAGTTCTTC. It codes for CASSLTVGLAGANEQFF. The chain links TRBV7-2 to TRBJ2-1; 14 nucleotides align to TRBD2. The CDR3 covers 17 residues. The junction had 7 bases not matched to a gene; V was cut back by 2 bases and J by 7 bases. Per germline, CDR1 SGHTA and CDR2 FQGNSA.

This clone occurred once. This sequence joins TRBV28 and TRBJ1-4; a weak D match, TRBD1 (5 bases). Germline CDR1 reads MDHEN; CDR2 reads SYDVKM. The CDR3 sequence is 16 residues long. The germline V and J ends were trimmed by 1 base and 3 bases, with 12 bases remaining between them. The CDR3 here is CASSLLSPGPNEKLFF. The CDR3 nucleotides are TGTGCCAGCAGTTTATTATCGCCAGGGCCTAATGAAAAACTGTTTTTT.

This chain uses TRBV9 with TRBJ2-3, with 10 bases lining up with TRBD2. The CDR3 runs to 16 residues. The V gene's germline CDR1 is SGDLS and CDR2 YYNGEE. Unmatched junction bases numbered 9, after V lost 3 bases and J lost 5 bases. CDR3 protein: CASSALAGVLGDTQYF. In DNA, the CDR3 is TGTGCCAGCAGCGCTCTAGCGGGAGTTTTGGGAGATACGCAGTATTTT.

This rearrangement joins TRBV29-1 to TRBJ1-1; 10 bases align to TRBD1. Trimming removed 4 bases from V and 4 bases from J; junction bases left unmatched: 21. The CDR3 sequence is 19 residues long. Germline V gives CDR1 SQVTM, CDR2 ANQGSEA. This chain's CDR3 is CSVGGIVGTGERWATEAFF. The CDR3 DNA follows: TGCAGCGTTGGGGGTATTGTTGGGACAGGGGAGCGGTGGGCCACTGAAGCTTTCTTT.

V gene TRBV29-1 combines with J gene TRBJ2-7; 9 positions agree with TRBD1. Germline V lookup: CDR1 SQVTM, CDR2 ANQGSEA. This CDR3 has 15 residues. J lost 2 bases, V lost 1 base, and 6 bases had no gene match. This CDR3 is CSVEAGTGPAYEQYF. CDR3 DNA: TGCAGCGTTGAAGCCGGGACAGGGCCAGCCTACGAGCAGTACTTC.

The V gene is TRBV5-5, the J gene TRBJ2-1, with D perhaps TRBD1 (5 bases). Trimming left V 3 bases short and J 6 bases short, with 13 bases between. This CDR3 is 14 amino acids long. Germline CDR1 SGHKS, CDR2 YYEKEE (reference sequence). The CDR3 loop is CASSSRVIPNEQFF. DNA of the CDR3: TGTGCCAGCAGCTCCAGGGTAATTCCCAATGAGCAGTTCTTC.

This chain links TRBV5-5 with TRBJ2-7; TRBD2 might be the D (6 bases). V gave up 1 base and J gave up 0 bases, with 11 bases separating them. The CDR3 loop spans 15 amino acids. From germline, CDR1 is SGHKS and CDR2 YYEKEE (reference sequence). CDR3 sequence reads: CASSLSGVSSYEQYF. The CDR3 bases are TGTGCCAGCAGCTTGTCGGGGGTCAGCTCCTACGAGCAGTACTTC.

This clone showed up just once. This sequence joins TRBV28 and TRBJ2-5; D gene unclear. The germline V gene encodes CDR1 MDHEN and CDR2 SYDVKM. Trimming stripped 8 bases from V and 10 bases from J, with 11 bases between. This CDR3 has 10 residues. The CDR3 DNA reads as TGTGCCAGCCCCCTCAGGTGCCAGTACTTC. Translating it yields CASPLRCQYF.

The chain is built from TRBV5-4 and TRBJ2-5; possible D gene TRBD2, 5 bases. The CDR3 length is 14 residues. Germline V CDR1 and CDR2: SGHNT, YYREEE (reference sequence). Trimming left V 4 bases short and J 4 bases short, with 14 bases between. For the CDR3, the DNA is TGTGCCAGCAGCACTGGCGGTCGGGGAGAGACCCAGTACTTC. This sequence encodes CASSTGGRGETQYF.

This chain joins TRBV11-2 and TRBJ1-6; 9 bases agree with TRBD1. V gave up 5 bases and J gave up 8 bases; unmatched junction bases: 7. CDR1 and CDR2 from the germline V gene are SGHAT and FQNNGV. The CDR3 sequence is 15 residues long. Here the CDR3 reads CASSPRTGADSPLHF. In DNA, the CDR3 is TGTGCCAGCAGCCCCCGGACAGGGGCGGATTCACCCCTCCACTTT.

The table lists this clone with a few counts. The J gene is TRBJ1-5, the V gene TRBV18; D is perhaps TRBD1 (5 bases). Germline values: CDR1 KGHSH, CDR2 LQKENI. The CDR3 is 14 residues long. Trimming took 3 bases from V and 4 from J, leaving 10 bases between them. The CDR3 spells CASSPGGRNQPQHF. Written as DNA, the CDR3 is TGTGCCAGCTCACCGGGGGGGAGAAATCAGCCCCAGCATTTT.

This chain joins TRBV7-9 and TRBJ1-1, with 7 bases fitting TRBD1. V lost 8 bases and J lost 4; bases outside the gene matches: 22. Germline values: CDR1 SEHNR, CDR2 FQNEAQ (reference sequence). The CDR3 sequence is 18 residues long. The CDR3 region has the DNA TGTGCCAGCCTCCCCCCCTGGACAGGAGGAGGCCTAGGCACTGAAGCTTTCTTT. It specifies CASLPPWTGGGLGTEAFF.

The V and J genes are TRBV5-1 and TRBJ2-5; 10 bases match TRBD1. The CDR3 runs 15 residues. With V trimmed by 4 bases and J by 4 bases, 7 bases remained unmatched. Germline values: CDR1 SGHRS, CDR2 YFSETQ. The CDR3 here is CASSTPTGGVETQYF. CDR3 DNA: TGCGCCAGCAGCACCCCGACAGGGGGCGTAGAGACCCAGTACTTC. The whole variable domain, filled in from reference TRBV5-1 and TRBJ2-5, reads KAGVTQTPRYLIKTRGQQVTLSCSPISGHRSVSWYQQTPGQGLQFLFEYFSETQRNKGNFPGRFSGRQFSNSRSEMNVSTLELGDSALYLCASSTPTGGVETQYFGPGTRLLVL.

CDR3 sequence: CASSEMGRRTGELFF. The CDR3 DNA follows: TGTGCCAGCAGTGAAATGGGGCGCAGGACCGGGGAGCTGTTTTTT. The chain carries TRBV2 and TRBJ2-2, with D perhaps matching TRBD1 (5 bases). In germline, CDR1 is SNHLY, CDR2 FYNNEI. Trimming shortened V by 2 bases and J by 5 bases, and 12 bases separated the two germline ends. The CDR3 sequence is 15 residues long.